The clone carrying this TCR beta chain came up many times. Beta-chain TCR CDR3 regions were amplified from RNA transcripts. HTBI primers were used in a first-round RT-PCR, which preceded a second-round multiplex PCR. One entry per CDR3 protein, called by TCRdb with MiXCR from the multiplex PCR reads. The repertoire holds around 1,200,000 distinct CDR3 sequences, with less than 45% as singletons. Per germline, CDR1 SGDLS and CDR2 YYNGEE. V was clipped by 3 bases and J by 7 bases, with 11 bases between them. The CDR3 totals 14 residues. This entry is derived from a study of Graves' ophthalmopathy and Graves' hyperthyroidism.

This receptor was identified in an adult man with Graves' hyperthyroidism. The sample comprised peripheral blood or thyroid tissue (not recorded which). V is TRBV9 and J is TRBJ1-6; a possible D gene is TRBD1 (5 bases). CDR3 DNA: TGTGCCAGCAGCGGACAGCGTCCCAATTCACCCCTCCACTTT. It codes for CASSGQRPNSPLHF.